This paragraph covers one T cell receptor (beta chain) sequence. This sample was included in a study of blood T cells in healthy people across ages. A second roughly 6 to 11 cycle PCR used barcoded and J-beta primers. TCRdb used MiXCR to reprocess the 5' RACE reads, holding one entry per CDR3 protein. The sample gives 550,000 to 600,000 distinct CDR3 sequences, around half of which show up once; around 25% is in the top ten. The CDR3 loop spans 13 amino acids. Germline CDR1 is MNHEY and CDR2 is SMNVEV (reference sequence). J is TRBJ2-5 and V is TRBV27, with 8 positions matching TRBD2. The J call may be incorrect, as the DNA end agrees better with TRBJ2-7. The clonotype originates from an elderly man in good health. Sequences were obtained from blood. CDR3: CASSRSGKYEQYF. The CDR3 region has the DNA TGTGCCAGCAGTCGTAGCGGGAAGTACGAGCAGTACTTC.